Listed below are T cell receptor beta chains from one sample, sequenced in a study of shared clonotypes between healthy human individuals. Repertoires were generated with immunoSEQ multiplex PCR, while TCRdb's copy carries only in-frame clones and drops some. Here the sample spans about 690,000 clones, 90% being singletons. The sample was memory CD8+ T cells from PBMCs. The receptor set was obtained from a man between 18 and 29 years old in good health. Some clones in this sample may be carry-over from other donors' samples. CDR3s include the opening cysteine and the closing phenylalanine or tryptophan. The order of the fields is D gene, clone size, V gene, J gene, CDR3 protein, CDR3 DNA. A D gene is named only where the DNA matches it firmly. Rows give clone size only sometimes, using once, few, many, or a class for an expanded clone.

TRBD1,once,TRBV27,TRBJ2-7,CASSLDRAYEQYF,TGTGCCAGCAGTTTAGACAGGGCCTACGAGCAGTACTTC
TRBD2,-,TRBV13,TRBJ2-7,CASSSPGLETSYEQYF,TGTGCCAGCAGCTCCCCGGGACTAGAAACTTCCTACGAGCAGTACTTC
TRBD2,-,TRBV29-1,TRBJ2-7,CSVWREESYEQYF,TGCAGCGTTTGGCGGGAGGAGTCCTACGAGCAGTACTTC
TRBD1,-,TRBV9,TRBJ2-3,CATSRGTGGRIVTQYF,TGTGCCACCTCACGGGGGACAGGTGGAAGGATAGTTACGCAGTATTTT
-,-,TRBV2,TRBJ2-7,CASSPGGTGRASGTYEQYF,TGTGCCAGCAGTCCCGGGGGGACAGGGCGTGCTAGCGGGACCTACGAGCAGTACTTC
-,-,TRBV11-2,TRBJ2-7,CASSSSFYEQYF,TGTGCCAGCAGCTCATCCTTTTACGAGCAGTACTTC
-,-,TRBV9,TRBJ2-3,CASSVGMAEVDTQYF,TGTGCCAGCAGCGTAGGAATGGCCGAGGTAGATACGCAGTATTTT
-,-,TRBV7-8,TRBJ2-7,CASSGTGYEQYF,TGTGCCAGCAGCGGCACAGGGTACGAGCAGTACTTC
-,-,TRBV19,TRBJ2-7,CASSMDRSSYEQYF,TGTGCCAGTAGCATGGACAGAAGCTCCTACGAGCAGTACTTC
-,-,TRBV11-2,TRBJ2-5,CASSLGDGGYQETQYF,TGTGCCAGCAGCTTAGGGGATGGGGGGTACCAAGAGACCCAGTACTTC
-,once,TRBV18,TRBJ2-7,CASSPTRFYEQYF,TGTGCCAGCTCTCCCACTAGGTTCTACGAGCAGTACTTC